This is a list of T cell receptor beta chains from one sample in a study of cytomegalovirus exposure and HLA in healthy donors. Clones were sequenced by immunoSEQ multiplex PCR, and TCRdb holds only the in-frame ones, with some missing. The sample includes 150,000 to 200,000 clones, about 88% of them seen just once. Specimen: PBMCs. The receptor source for this set is a woman in her late teens or twenties in good health and CMV-seronegative. Each CDR3 is given with its conserved first and last residue. A D gene is named only where the DNA matches it firmly. The size field is filled for only some rows; it gives once, few, many or a size class.

TRBJ1-2 | . | TRBV4-1 | TRBD1 | TGCGCCAGCAGCCAAGATAGTGCGGACAGGTCCTTGTATGGCTACACCTTC | CASSQDSADRSLYGYTF
TRBJ2-1 | once | TRBV7-2 | TRBD2 | TGTGCCAGCAGCCAACTAGCGGGTCCCTACAATGAGCAGTTCTTC | CASSQLAGPYNEQFF
TRBJ2-7 | . | TRBV9 | . | TGTGCCAGCAAGGGGGTCGGGGTCTACGAGCAGTACTTC | CASKGVGVYEQYF
TRBJ2-6 | . | TRBV9 | . | TGTGCCAGCAGCGTGGGAGTGGCAGCCTCTGGGGCCAACGTCCTGACTTTC | CASSVGVAASGANVLTF
TRBJ1-1 | . | TRBV2 | . | TGTGCCACCCGAACAGCGCGGGACACTGAAGCTTTCTTT | CATRTARDTEAFF
TRBJ2-5 | . | TRBV28 | TRBD2 | TGTGCCAGCAGGGGAGCGGGGACCCAAGAGACCCAGTACTTC | CASRGAGTQETQYF
TRBJ2-7 | . | TRBV6-6 | . | TGTGCCAGCACTCCCGAAACAGGGCGATACGAGCAGTACTTC | CASTPETGRYEQYF
TRBJ2-2 | . | TRBV9 | TRBD2 | TGTGCCAGCAGCGTTAGAGCGGGGGGAAATACCGGGGAGCTGTTTTTT | CASSVRAGGNTGELFF
TRBJ2-7 | many | TRBV19 | TRBD1 | TGTGCCAGTAGTCTTAGGACAGGGAACTACGAGCAGTACTTC | CASSLRTGNYEQYF
TRBJ1-5 | . | TRBV7-3 | TRBD1 | TGTGCCAGCAGCCTGACAGGGATCAATCAGCCCCAGCATTTT | CASSLTGINQPQHF
TRBJ1-5 | . | TRBV9 | . | TGTGCCAGCAGCGCTGCAGGGGTTTATCAGCCCCAGCATTTT | CASSAAGVYQPQHF
TRBJ2-7 | . | TRBV5-4 | TRBD2 | TGTGCCAGCAGCTTGGCACGACTAGCGGGGGCCTCCTACGAGCAGTACTTC | CASSLARLAGASYEQYF
TRBJ2-1 | few | TRBV5-1 | TRBD2 | TGCGCCAGCAGCCCGGAGTCTAGCGGGAGCCGCCACAATGAGCAGTTCTTC | CASSPESSGSRHNEQFF
TRBJ2-7 | . | TRBV2 | TRBD2 | TGTGCCAGCCCCACCGTTGCGGGGGACTACGAGCAGTACTTC | CASPTVAGDYEQYF
TRBJ2-7 | . | TRBV5-1 | . | TGCGCCAGCAGCTGGAACGAGGGCGAGCAGTACTTC | CASSWNEGEQYF
TRBJ2-1 | . | TRBV7-2 | TRBD2 | TGTGCCAGCAGCTTGGGGACTAGCGGGAGGAAGGAGCAGTTCTTC | CASSLGTSGRKEQFF
TRBJ1-6 | once | TRBV5-1 | . | TGCGCCAGCCGCCAAGGGGGGGATTCACCCCTCCACTTT | CASRQGGDSPLHF
TRBJ1-2 | . | TRBV7-9 | . | TGTGCCAGCAGCCGGACAGCGAACTATGGCTACACCTTC | CASSRTANYGYTF
TRBJ2-5 | . | TRBV6-1 | . | TGTGCCAGCAGTGACTGGGACACCCAAGAGACCCAGTACTTC | CASSDWDTQETQYF
TRBJ1-2 | few | TRBV5-1 | . | TGCGCCAGCAGCTCAACAGGAAATGGCTACACCTTC | CASSSTGNGYTF